This T cell receptor (beta chain) was recovered during a study of T cells in tuberculosis. Profiling relied on immunoSEQ multiplex PCR, and the TCRdb table lists in-frame clones only, not all of them. The sample lists nearly 60,000 clones; roughly 86% were seen once. Concerning this clone: The germline gene is not matched at one end of the junction; a read error may be the cause.

Cells were sorted from thawed PBMC rested overnight and stained with GMM-loaded CD1B tetramer, viability dye and anti-CD3. CD1B tetramers were loaded with Rhodococcus equi-derived C32 glucose monomycolate. The TCR comes from an adult woman with latent tuberculosis. The specimen sequenced was CD1b-GMM tetramer-negative cells sorted from PBMCs.

The CDR3 loop reads CAWKNSGPLGDSLVVSTDTQYF. As DNA, the CDR3 is TGTGCGTGGAAGAACAGCGGGCCTCTAGGAGATTCCCTTGTGGTTAGCACAGATACGCAGTATTTT. V gene TRBV30 combines with J gene TRBJ2-3, with a tentative D call TRBD2 (6 bases). Germline loops: CDR1 GTSNPN, CDR2 SVGIG (reference sequence). The CDR3 consists of 22 residues.